Reported below is one T cell receptor beta chain. This specimen comes from a study of blood T cell repertoires in COVID-19. In the authors' methods: Using reference gene primer amplification, nucleated cell counts were estimated. The data were produced by immunoSEQ multiplex PCR, yet TCRdb's version contains in-frame clones alone and is incomplete. V and J calls and clone size follow that table, whereas D and trimming were derived from the DNA. The profile shows under 300,000 clones, 75% to 90% of them singletons. V dropped 5 bases and J dropped 3; count of bases not matched to a gene: 9. Germline V lookup: CDR1 MDHEN, CDR2 SYDVKM. The CDR3 spans 16 residues. Cohort allocation depended upon clinical history that participants reported. Donors of Cohort 3 who recovered were those that had two negative PCRs, clearance, or symptom resolution.

The sequenced sample consisted of PBMCs or T cells enriched from blood (not recorded which). This TCR was recovered from a woman in her fifties or sixties who had recovered from COVID-19. V is TRBV28 and J is TRBJ1-4, with TRBD1 identical over 7 bases. The CDR3 DNA reads TGTGCCAGCAGTCTACTAGGCAGGGGGGCTAATGAAAAACTGTTTTTT. It is translated as CASSLLGRGANEKLFF.